These 7 T cell receptor beta chains were sequenced from one sample in a study of tumor-infiltrating lymphocytes in oesophageal squamous cell carcinoma. Each CDR3 protein is one row after TCRdb ran MiXCR on the PCR reads. Of just under 20,000 distinct CDR3 sequences listed, less than 45% are singletons. The source material was normal esophageal tissue next to the tumor. The receptors come from a male donor with esophageal squamous cell carcinoma.

V gene TRBV7-2 combines with J gene TRBJ2-3, with D maybe TRBD1 (5 bases). The DNA end is more similar to TRBJ1-1, so the J call may be wrong. Per the germline V gene, CDR1 is SGHTA and CDR2 is FQGNSA. CDR3 length: 13 residues. The CDR3 loop reads CASSLSGGTEAFF. The CDR3 region has the DNA TGTGCCAGCAGCTTATCGGGGGGCACTGAAGCTTTCTTT.

With regard to this clonotype: The CDR3 ends on some other residue instead of the conserved phenylalanine or tryptophan, so this is likely a read error. Because the CDR3's place on the DNA is in doubt, the DNA is left out and the CDR3 is given as listed by TCRdb. This chain joins TRBV28 and TRBJ2-7; the D call TRBD2 from the table was never checked on the DNA. The CDR3 totals 16 residues, both ends included. Germline CDR1 MDHEN, CDR2 SYDVKM. CDR3 loop: CASSLGTAILSYTFGS.

This clonotype was recorded at least ten times. Being one base from a much bigger clone, this may be a read error. The V call is TRBV12-3 or TRBV12-4, the J call TRBJ2-1, with D possibly matching TRBD2 (5 bases). The J call is uncertain, as TRBJ2-7 better fits the DNA end. The CDR3 contains 16 residues. The CDR3, as DNA: TGTGCCAGCAGTTTTACGGGAAGGGCTCGCTACAATGAGCAGTACTTC. It translates to CASSFTGRARYNEQYF.

This clonotype was detected only a few times. The chain joins TRBV11-2 to TRBJ2-1, with a weak D call TRBD1 (5 bases). Trimming stripped 0 bases from V and 3 bases from J, with 12 bases between. Looked up from germline, CDR1 is SGHAT and CDR2 is FQNNGV. The length of the CDR3 is 16 residues. In DNA form, the CDR3 reads TGTGCCAGCAGCTTAGACAGGGTTTTGGACTACAATGAGCAGTTCTTC. Translated, it gives CASSLDRVLDYNEQFF.

The chain employs TRBV24-1 and TRBJ2-1; 7 nucleotides match TRBD2. The J call may be incorrect, as the DNA end agrees better with TRBJ2-7. The CDR3 is 17 residues long. Looked up from germline, CDR1 is KGHDR and CDR2 is SFDVKD. In nucleotides, the CDR3 is TGTGCCACCAGTGGGTCTTGGCGGGAGTCACCCTACAATGAGCAGTACTTC. It codes for CATSGSWRESPYNEQYF.

Note on this clonotype: At one boundary the junction diverges from the germline segment, which might be a read error. The chain carries TRBV10-2 and TRBJ2-7; D may be TRBD1 or TRBD2 (5 bases each). The end of the DNA is better explained by TRBJ2-5, so the J call may be wrong. The CDR3 has 13 residues. CDR1 is WSHSY, CDR2 SAAADI, per germline. Here the CDR3 reads CASAQDLGVTQYF. The CDR3 DNA follows: TGTGCCAGCGCACAGGACCTGGGGGTGACCCAGTACTTC.

This chain joins TRBV7-8 and TRBJ2-5; unclear D gene. The CDR3 runs to 14 residues. V dropped 1 base and J dropped 1 base, with 7 bases sitting between them. From germline, CDR1 is SGHVS and CDR2 FQNEAQ. CDR3 protein: CASSLGRPQETQYF. The DNA for the CDR3 is TGTGCCAGCAGCTTAGGACGGCCCCAAGAGACCCAGTACTTC.